This TCR beta chain was observed in a study of regulatory and conventional T cells in RAG deficiency. Regulatory T cells were sorted from blood as CD4+ CD25-high CD127-low cells. Sequenced by immunoSEQ multiplex PCR; TCRdb stores in-frame clones only, minus some. The sample has around 7,000 clones, under 95% seen once. The sample also formed part of further work on regulatory T cells. From that report: The PCR used 52 TRBV and 13 TRBJ primers.

The sequence was obtained from a human donor in good health. The specimen was CD127- CD25+ CD4+ Tregs sorted from blood.

CDR3 bases: TGCGCCAGCCTAGACAGCGCGGAGACCCAGTACTTC. Translation: CASLDSAETQYF. The chain recombines TRBV5-1 with TRBJ2-5; maybe TRBD1 (5 bases). Trimming cost V 7 bases and J 5 bases, with 12 bases left between them. The germline V gene encodes CDR1 SGHRS and CDR2 YFSETQ. The CDR3 has 12 residues.